A selection of T cell receptor beta chains follows, all from one sample in a study of monozygotic twins with inflammatory bowel disease. After re-calling the 5' RACE reads, TCRdb lists one entry per CDR3 protein, DNA absent. The data show about 300,000 distinct CDR3 sequences, and the top ten clones hold 5.5% to 6.5%. The material sequenced was blood. The receptors were gathered from a human donor with ulcerative colitis or Crohn's disease, or a healthy co-twin of an affected twin (not recorded which). Both conserved end residues are part of each CDR3.

j_gene	v_gene	CDR3aa
TRBJ1-2	TRBV2	CASSVRQGGGGYTF
TRBJ1-1	TRBV19	CASSFAANTEAFF
TRBJ2-7	TRBV7-2	CASMAGASYEQYF
TRBJ2-7	TRBV27	CASTSRASGGGTYEQYF
TRBJ2-7	TRBV20-1	CSARKSGRAYEQYF
TRBJ1-6	TRBV7-9	CASSSPSSSYNSPLHF
TRBJ2-5	TRBV3-1	CASSRGRGSETQYF
TRBJ2-6	TRBV29-1	CSVRRNSGANVLTF
TRBJ2-7	TRBV7-2	CASRERPSYEQYF
TRBJ2-5	TRBV25-1	CASSEYKQGRYQETQYF
TRBJ2-2	TRBV5-1	CASSSITRNTGELFF
TRBJ2-7	TRBV10-1	CASRDSGSYEQYF
TRBJ2-3	TRBV7-2	CASSLKIGSTDTQYF
TRBJ1-4	TRBV6-5	CASSQRGQSNEKLFF
TRBJ2-1	TRBV5-3	CARSRTGALGVHEQFF
TRBJ2-2	TRBV14	CASSQDSLAGVAGELFF
TRBJ1-5	TRBV12-3/TRBV12-4	CASSPRPPGYQPQHF
TRBJ1-1	TRBV5-5	CASSLRDRGSRTEAFF
TRBJ2-3	TRBV7-9	CASSLQSVTDTQYF
TRBJ1-1	TRBV20-1	CSAGRGRLGTEAFF
TRBJ2-6	TRBV19	CASGVGGKSSGANVLTF
TRBJ2-5	TRBV30	CAWSVLGRAAQETQYF
TRBJ1-5	TRBV12-3/TRBV12-4	CASSFGLRPQHF
TRBJ2-1	TRBV4-3	CASSPREEDYNEQFF
TRBJ1-4	TRBV20-1	CSARRGGGPSNEKLFF
TRBJ2-1	TRBV4-3	CASSQSQGNEQFF
TRBJ2-1	TRBV20-1	CSARGASRNRAYNEQFF
TRBJ2-3	TRBV12-3/TRBV12-4	CASQGPGDTQYF
TRBJ1-2	TRBV27	CASSRIAGTARSYYGYTF
TRBJ1-2	TRBV27	CASSPWTAIANYGYTF
TRBJ1-5	TRBV7-2	CASSLGRQGAGQPQHF
TRBJ2-5	TRBV12-3/TRBV12-4	CASSRHSEGTQYF
TRBJ1-5	TRBV4-2	CASSQADKNQPQHF
TRBJ2-2	TRBV24-1	CASQTYTGELFF
TRBJ2-7	TRBV7-2	CASSSDIFAYEQYF
TRBJ2-5	TRBV20-1	CSGCGTGGLETQYF
TRBJ1-6	TRBV6-1	CASRWQGGNSPLHF
TRBJ1-3	TRBV12-3/TRBV12-4	CASRSAGNTIYF
TRBJ1-3	TRBV29-1	CSVETDSGNTIYF